The T cell receptor beta chain under discussion was sequenced for a study of cytomegalovirus exposure and HLA in healthy donors (TCRdb year 2017). About the investigation overall: An earlier analysis of several hundred of the donors reported approximately 270 Gb of sequence data and around 110 million unique TCR beta sequences from roughly 200 million T cells. About 280 gigabases of sequencing data and 75 million to 85 million unique TCR sequences made up an early release that covered 640 HLA-typed donors. Of the 300 to 500 genotyped donors, less than 85% were placed in the genetic ancestry cluster associated with self-reported Caucasian donors. The study aimed to test whether signatures of past pathogen exposure could be identified by cataloging public T cell receptors. Using immunosequencing, the study profiled T cell repertoires from fewer than 850 subjects and related those repertoires to cytomegalovirus serostatus. Along with the roughly 670-subject first cohort, a separate validation cohort of some 130 different subjects was used. To predict cytomegalovirus infection status, the study combined high-throughput TCR immunosequencing, statistical association of individual TCRs with disease status, and machine learning. A later analysis re-examined previously published TCR beta repertoires from around 670 donors and added high-resolution HLA genotyping to investigate patterns of TCR occurrence. The later analysis used no new phenotypic data to find candidate immune exposures, relying instead on TCR beta sequences and their occurrence across donors. In an earlier analysis of 500 to 650 of the donors, high-throughput TCR beta sequencing was used to judge whether each TCR beta V gene segment behaved as functional or pseudogenic. Donor age, sex, ethnicity and CMV serostatus were collected together with the repertoire data. In a later genetic analysis, genome-wide SNP genotypes for about 65% of the 666 donors were used, and that subset was treated as a discovery cohort. All discovery cohort repertoires had been generated on a single sequencing platform. Both class I and class II loci were covered by HLA typing, at four-digit resolution. Typing coverage varied by locus: roughly 620-630 donors for A, B, C, DRB1 and DQB1; approximately 560 for DQA1; more than 600 for DPA1; under 490 for DPB1. A handful of DR-DQ haplotypes were handled as single units for association and clustering because linkage in the cohort was strong. Across 398 genotyped donors of the cohort, an average of approximately 240,000 unique TCR beta nucleotide sequences per donor were sequenced, and roughly 20% of those sequences were non-productive. Broad study findings and their caveats: When HLA alleles, especially DR and DQ, strongly co-occurred, attributing TCR associations to individual alleles was difficult. A further reported finding was that TCR beta sequences accurately predicted the HLA-A and HLA-B alleles for most subjects in the first cohort. In a later analysis, the rate of TCR association differed among HLA loci, with DRB1 alleles having the most associated TCRs and HLA-C alleles having the fewest. In an earlier analysis of approximately 590 of the donors, most TCR beta V segments were observed in productive rearrangements about 87% or about 30% of the time, broadly matching IMGT annotations. The study gave a list of 150 to 200 TCR beta chains associated with cytomegalovirus. In this cohort, only TCR beta chains were sequenced, and detectable features were limited by the absence of alpha or paired-chain data. In vitro tests confirmed that a few of the cytomegalovirus-associated TCR beta chains recognize cytomegalovirus antigens. Because HLA typing was missing for some donors at each locus, association tests included only the typed subset. Correlated functional status among segregating V segments might be attributable to linkage disequilibrium, but an unknown experimental factor could not be ruled out. A cluster of highly shared sequence variants was judged likely to represent a technical artifact of the sequencing pipeline. In a later analysis, some 17,000 TCR beta sequences were associated with specific HLA alleles at a false discovery rate of 0.05. Most TCR sequences were seen in very few donors, while some public TCRs were found in many individuals. According to the authors, the approach could potentially be generalized to other disease states and immunological phenotypes. The only immune exposure information available for the cohort was CMV serostatus. The presence/absence analyses assumed that sequencing depth was roughly uniform across donors, and that assumption may not be true. Because counts were too low, roughly 17 rarely observed V segments, including chromosome 9 orphons, were left out of the earlier analysis of some 640 of the donors. Several of the top co-occurrence clusters appeared to be linked to parvovirus B19, influenza, CMV and Epstein-Barr virus, according to a later analysis. Most CMV-associated TCR beta chains appeared to be HLA-restricted in a later analysis, and the HLA associations seemed to be driven largely by CMV exposure. According to a later genetic analysis, donors in an Asian-associated ancestry cluster had fewer N-insertions in productive TCRs than the approximately 700-donor mean. Some IMGT-functional V segments, including TRBV6-2 and TRBV6-3, could not be distinguished by the 87-base-pair reads and were therefore excluded. A later analysis found that HLA-associated TCR beta chains were more clonally expanded and had lower generation probabilities than equally common non-associated chains. V-gene and J-gene trimming of TCR beta chains was associated with a missense DCLRE1C variant in a later genetic analysis, and the association was replicated in an independent cohort. In both the original and validation cohorts, the classifier was reported to diagnose cytomegalovirus status with high specificity and sensitivity.

The library was made by the immunoSEQ multiplex PCR assay. A mixture of 60 forward primers for TCR Vbeta segments and 13 reverse primers for TCR Jbeta segments was used in the multiplex PCR. A multiplex PCR assay on genomic DNA amplified the CDR3 region of rearranged TCR beta genes. The Illumina HiSeq System was used to sequence the amplified TCR beta libraries as 87-base-pair reads. In the source study's methods: A later analysis tallied tens of millions of unique TCR beta chains across the 660 or so repertoires, and roughly 11 million of those chains were shared by two or more donors. Raw reads were error-corrected and collapsed into unique sequences with a nearest-neighbor algorithm that merged closely related sequences to remove PCR and sequencing errors. Alignment of CDR3 sequences to IMGT reference sequences was used to assign V, D and J gene segments. For a sequence to be retained, at least a six-nucleotide match to both a V gene segment and a J gene segment was required. Rearrangements were classified as productive when the CDR3 lacked stop codons and remained in frame with V and J, and all other rearrangements were classified as non-productive. Following IMGT convention, CDR3 was defined as the stretch from the second conserved V-encoded cysteine to the conserved J-encoded phenylalanine. The earlier analysis of roughly 590 of the donors excluded sequences that lacked an unambiguous match to a single V gene segment. In an earlier analysis of more than 500 of the donors, a V segment was called functional when productive rearrangements were above 56.7%, and segregating when the standard deviation between donors exceeded 5%. To diagnose cytomegalovirus status from the catalog of TCR beta chain sequences, a statistical classification framework was built. V and J gene assignment, in a later analysis, came from comparing TCR nucleotide sequences with IMGT/GENE-DB human TR gene sequences. In a later analysis, CDR3 sequences and most-parsimonious VDJ recombination scenarios were assigned using the TCRdist pipeline. In a later analysis, each TCR beta chain was defined by its CDR3 amino acid sequence together with its V-gene family, and reads without a unique V-gene family were excluded. To address suspected cross-contamination and a sequencing artifact, a later analysis removed approximately 600 highly shared, low-generation-probability nucleotide sequences. In a later analysis, a clonal expansion index was calculated for each public chain from normalized within-repertoire ranks of inferred template counts. In a later analysis, generation probabilities were computed with a VDJ recombination model fitted to out-of-frame rearrangements, and the resulting probabilities were checked against IGoR. Hypergeometric tests were used in a later analysis to score TCR-TCR, TCR-HLA and TCR-CMV co-occurrence, with a repertoire-size bias correction applied to the TCR pairs. To estimate false discovery rates, a later analysis permuted the HLA or CMV assignments 20 times. A later analysis grouped co-occurring TCRs with DBSCAN, adding TCRdist sequence similarity when clustering within HLA-allele-positive subsets. For co-occurrence clustering, repertoires with fewer than 30,000 or more than 120,000 public chains were excluded, along with roughly 5 repertoires with anomalous nucleotide sharing. TCRdb stores this immuneACCESS table with in-frame sequences only. Part of the clones is absent; in the studies checked, under half of the shortfall reflects unresolved V genes, and no reason is known for the rest. From that table come the V and J calls and clone size; the DNA was used to work out D and trimming. Across this sample there are some 110,000 clones, with over 75% seen only once. 2% to 2.5% of the sample belongs to the ten largest clones.

In total, just over 650 healthy bone marrow donors made up the cohort. All cohort members were sampled while nominally healthy, although unrecorded immune exposures were likely present. The donor was CMV seronegative and was included in the group of a few hundred seronegative cohort members. Each donor provided a peripheral blood sample, and peripheral blood mononuclear cells were used for TCR beta sequencing. Genomic DNA was extracted from the blood cell samples with the Qiagen DNeasy Blood Extraction Kit. Taken from the germline V gene, the CDR1 and CDR2 loops are SNHLY and FYNNEI. The CDR3 measures 16 amino acids from cysteine to phenylalanine. Only CDR3 DNA is held: 48 bases, read in frame from base 1. Here V drops 6 bases and J drops 3 bases, and the junction holds 13 bases not matched to any gene. On this clone: What this receptor recognizes is not known. No base qualities exist here, and no much larger clone lies one base off it.

The V and J genes are TRBV2 and TRBJ1-2, with TRBD1 identical over 7 junction bases. The sequence was obtained from a man aged 25 to 40 in good health and CMV-seronegative. Material for sequencing was PBMCs. The DNA sequence is TGTGCCAGCAGGGGGGACAGTTTAATCGGGTACTATGGCTACACCTTC. This translates into CASRGDSLIGYYGYTF.